This entry describes one TCR delta chain. Only one base separates this from a far larger clonotype, so it likely reflects a read error. This sample was included in a study of gamma-delta T cells after stem cell transplantation. The V and J ends lost 4 bases and 0 bases, in that order; junction bases with no gene match: 17. Germline assignment: CDR1 TSWWSYY and CDR2 QGS. The CDR3 covers 19 residues. TCRdb ran CATT on the RT-PCR reads. The table has around 780 delta-chain clones, 2.1% seen once. The sequence was obtained from a human donor. It is not recorded whose cells these are; they may come from a transplant donor. Source material: gamma-delta T cells. The V gene is TRDV1, the J gene TRDJ1; 7 bases match TRDD3. The CDR3 coding sequence is TGTGCTCTTGGGGCCTCTACGCTTACTGGGGAACTGTACACCGATAAACTCATCTTT. This codes for CALGASTLTGELYTDKLIF.